Below are 27 T cell receptor beta chains sequenced from a single sample in a study of blood T cell repertoires in COVID-19. The table came from immunoSEQ multiplex PCR; TCRdb's copy has only in-frame clones and leaves some out. This sample has around 370,000 clones, with about 90% found just once. The sample was peripheral blood. The receptors stem from a man younger than 35 with active or convalescent COVID-19.

The V gene is TRBV5-8, the J gene TRBJ2-1; D unresolved. The CDR3 is made up of 11 amino acids. Germline assignment: CDR1 SGHTS and CDR2 YDEGEE. V lost 4 bases, J lost 8 bases, and 7 bases lay in between. For the CDR3, the DNA is TGTGCCAGCAGCCGGGTCCATGAGCAGTTCTTC. Amino acids: CASSRVHEQFF.

In DNA, the CDR3 is TGTGCCAGCAGCTTAGATCCACGGGACAGTTCTTACACCGGGGAGCTGTTTTTT. Its protein is CASSLDPRDSSYTGELFF. The V and J genes are TRBV11-3 and TRBJ2-2; 7 bases are a match to TRBD1. CDR3 length equals 18 residues. Germline CDR1 and CDR2: SGHNT and YENEEA. Unmatched junction bases numbered 10, after V lost 0 bases and J lost 3 bases.

This rearrangement joins TRBV28 to TRBJ2-5, with TRBD2 matching over 7 bases. Germline V gives CDR1 MDHEN, CDR2 SYDVKM. The CDR3 covers 15 residues. The J segment lost 2 bases and the V segment lost 6 bases, leaving 9 bases of the junction unmatched. The CDR3 region has the DNA TGTGCCAGCAGCCCCGGGTTTAGCGGGCAAGAGACCCAGTACTTC. It codes for CASSPGFSGQETQYF.

This chain joins TRBV28 and TRBJ2-7; 8 bases align to TRBD1. Germline-derived CDR1 and CDR2 are MDHEN and SYDVKM. This CDR3 is built from 17 residues. V was clipped by 3 bases and J by 4 bases; unmatched bases: 14. In nucleotides, the CDR3 is TGTGCCAGCAGTTTGGTTTTGTTTGACAGGGGCAGTTACGAGCAGTACTTC. Translating it yields CASSLVLFDRGSYEQYF. Complete variable domain (other parts from reference TRBV28 and TRBJ2-7): DVKVTQSSRYLVKRTGEKVFLECVQDMDHENMFWYRQDPGLGLRLIYFSYDVKMKEKGDIPEGYSVSREKKERFSLILESASTNQTSMYLCASSLVLFDRGSYEQYFGPGTRLTVT.

The CDR3 region is CASSKGTATGYEQYF. DNA of the CDR3: TGCGCCAGCAGCAAGGGCACGGCGACAGGGTACGAGCAGTACTTC. The chain joins TRBV4-3 to TRBJ2-7, with 7 bases fitting TRBD1. Germline values: CDR1 LGHNA, CDR2 YSLEER. The J segment lost 4 bases and the V segment lost 5 bases, leaving 11 bases of the junction unmatched. The CDR3 is 15 amino acids.

The chain carries TRBV5-1 and TRBJ2-7; a possible D gene is TRBD1 (5 bases). CDR1 is SGHRS, CDR2 YFSETQ, per germline. The CDR3 has 14 residues. V was shortened by 2 bases and J by 3 bases, with 12 bases between the two germline ends. CDR3 amino acids: CASSLAQANYEQYF. The CDR3 nucleotides are TGCGCCAGCAGCTTAGCACAGGCGAACTACGAGCAGTACTTC. Based on the CDR3 plus reference TRBV5-1 and TRBJ2-7, the full variable domain is KAGVTQTPRYLIKTRGQQVTLSCSPISGHRSVSWYQQTPGQGLQFLFEYFSETQRNKGNFPGRFSGRQFSNSRSEMNVSTLELGDSALYLCASSLAQANYEQYFGPGTRLTVT.

V and J are TRBV10-3 and TRBJ2-1; D is undetermined. The CDR3 has 14 residues. Deletions cut 3 bases from V and 1 base from J, with 7 bases between. CDR1 and CDR2 (germline): ENHRY, SYGVKD. DNA of the CDR3: TGTGCCATCAGTGATGAGGATTCCTACAATGAGCAGTTCTTC. Its translation: CAISDEDSYNEQFF.

The chain's CDR3 is CASTPGYLGDTQYF. CDR3 sequence (DNA): TGTGCCAGTACTCCGGGGTACCTCGGAGATACGCAGTATTTT. The rearrangement links TRBV19 to TRBJ2-3; tentatively, D is TRBD2 (5 bases). V lost 7 bases and J lost 5, with 16 bases in between. The CDR3 is 14 amino acids. Germline-derived CDR1 and CDR2 are LNHDA and SQIVND (reference sequence).

The gene calls are TRBV28 and TRBJ2-7, with D perhaps TRBD1 (5 bases). Trimming pared 0 bases from V and 6 bases from J, leaving 9 bases between. The CDR3 consists of 13 residues. Germline values: CDR1 MDHEN, CDR2 SYDVKM. The CDR3 region is CASSLWEGVEQYF. The CDR3 nucleotides are TGTGCCAGCAGTTTATGGGAAGGGGTCGAGCAGTACTTC.

The V gene is TRBV7-9, the J gene TRBJ2-1; 8 nucleotides line up with TRBD1. V trimming: 4 bases; J trimming: 6 bases; junction bases outside the gene matches: 8. This CDR3 is built from 15 residues. Germline V gene data show CDR1 as SEHNR and CDR2 as FQNEAQ (reference sequence). The CDR3 sequence is CASSSSGGLINEQFF. The CDR3 coding sequence is TGTGCCAGCAGCTCGTCAGGGGGCCTGATCAATGAGCAGTTCTTC. Full variable domain (remainder filled in from reference TRBV7-9 and TRBJ2-1): DTGVSQNPRHKITKRGQNVTFRCDPISEHNRLYWYRQTLGQGPEFLTYFQNEAQLEKSRLLSDRFSAERPKGSFSTLEIQRTEQGDSAMYLCASSSSGGLINEQFFGPGTRLTVL.

This clone has only one observation. The chain links TRBV7-9 to TRBJ2-1, with 8 bases fitting TRBD2. The germline CDR1 and CDR2 sequences are SEHNR and FQNEAQ (reference sequence). Germline trimming cut 4 bases from V and 3 bases from J; bases unmatched to any gene: 8. The CDR3 sequence is 16 residues long. The CDR3 loop reads CASSYRAGEGYNEQFF. DNA for the CDR3: TGTGCCAGCAGCTACCGAGCGGGAGAGGGCTACAATGAGCAGTTCTTC.

V usage is TRBV7-9 and J usage is TRBJ2-7; 8 nucleotides agree with TRBD1. This CDR3 comprises 15 residues. V gave up 0 bases and J gave up 4 bases; unmatched junction bases: 5. CDR1 SEHNR and CDR2 FQNEAQ come from the germline V gene (reference sequence). CDR3 coding DNA: TGTGCCAGCAGCTTAGCCCAGGGGGCTTCTTACGAGCAGTACTTC. This codes for CASSLAQGASYEQYF.

V gene TRBV18 combines with J gene TRBJ2-7; a possible D gene is TRBD1 (5 bases). Germline assignment: CDR1 KGHSH and CDR2 LQKENI. Trimming pared 0 bases from V and 1 base from J, leaving 10 bases between. CDR3 length: 15 amino acids. CDR3 region: CASSPPTVGSYEQYF. DNA for the CDR3: TGTGCCAGCTCACCACCGACAGTAGGTTCCTACGAGCAGTACTTC.

CDR3: CASSGLAVYNEQFF. The DNA for the CDR3 is TGTGCCAGCAGCGGTCTAGCGGTTTACAATGAGCAGTTCTTC. The V gene is TRBV4-2, the J gene TRBJ2-1; 7 bases align to TRBD2. Unmatched junction bases numbered 5, after V lost 5 bases and J lost 4 bases. The length of the CDR3 is 14 residues. In germline, CDR1 is LGHNA, CDR2 YNFKEQ.

The V gene is TRBV27, the J gene TRBJ1-5; D possibly corresponds to TRBD1 (5 bases). Germline CDR1 and CDR2: MNHEY and SMNVEV (reference sequence). V gave up 5 bases and J gave up 1 base, with 15 bases separating them. The CDR3 runs 16 residues. The CDR3 DNA sequence: TGTGCCAGCAGTCCCCTGGGGCAGGGAAGCAATCAGCCCCAGCATTTT. Protein: CASSPLGQGSNQPQHF.

The chain employs TRBV10-3 and TRBJ2-7; D uncertain. V was clipped by 0 bases and J by 4 bases, with 16 bases between them. The germline V gene has CDR1 ENHRY and CDR2 SYGVKD. This CDR3 has 16 residues. The CDR3 coding sequence is TGTGCCATCAGTGAGTCGGTGACAAATGGAATTTACGAGCAGTACTTC. Its protein is CAISESVTNGIYEQYF.

The rearrangement joins TRBV29-1 to TRBJ2-7; the match to TRBD2 covers 9 bases. Trimming removed 6 bases from V and 5 bases from J; junction bases left unmatched: 2. Per the germline V gene, CDR1 is SQVTM and CDR2 is ANQGSEA. The CDR3 totals 11 residues. The CDR3 DNA sequence: TGCAGCGTGGGGACTAGCCACGAGCAGTACTTC. It is translated as CSVGTSHEQYF.

This chain connects TRBV7-2 to TRBJ1-5; 7 bases are a match to TRBD1. The trim removed 0 bases at V and 0 bases at J, leaving 2 bases unmatched. CDR3 length: 16 amino acids. Germline assignment: CDR1 SGHTA and CDR2 FQGNSA. The CDR3 loop is CASSLAGTDSNQPQHF. CDR3 in DNA: TGTGCCAGCAGCTTAGCCGGGACAGATAGCAATCAGCCCCAGCATTTT.

The chain has TRBV4-3 and TRBJ2-2, with 13 nucleotides matching TRBD2. V was clipped by 3 bases and J by 7 bases; unmatched bases: 8. Germline V gene sequence: CDR1 LGHNA, CDR2 YSLEER. The CDR3 length is 17 residues. In DNA, the CDR3 is TGCGCCAGCAGCCACATCATGGGGACTAGCGGGATCGGGGAGCTGTTTTTT. It yields the protein CASSHIMGTSGIGELFF.

This clone has a handful of counts. The chain links TRBV27 to TRBJ2-5; 9 nucleotides agree with TRBD1. The CDR3 sequence is 14 residues long. Germline trimming cut 5 bases from V and 5 bases from J; bases unmatched to any gene: 6. Germline V gives CDR1 MNHEY, CDR2 SMNVEV (reference sequence). The CDR3 reads CASSRPGQGETQYF. CDR3 coding DNA: TGTGCCAGCAGTAGACCGGGACAGGGCGAGACCCAGTACTTC.

The chain carries TRBV4-3 and TRBJ1-3; D gene uncertain. Per germline, CDR1 LGHNA and CDR2 YSLEER. V was pared by 0 bases and J by 4 bases, with 4 bases between. The CDR3 is 13 amino acids. CDR3 amino acids: CASSQDSGNTIYF. Written as DNA, the CDR3 is TGCGCCAGCAGCCAAGATTCGGGAAACACCATATATTTT.

The chain has TRBV27 and TRBJ1-1; D may be TRBD1 (6 bases). This CDR3 is 13 amino acids long. The V gene lost 2 bases and the J gene lost 4 bases, with 8 bases spanning the gap. Germline values: CDR1 MNHEY, CDR2 SMNVEV (reference sequence). CDR3 nucleotide sequence: TGTGCCAGCAGTTTAAGGGGGGGCACTGAAGCTTTCTTT. Amino acid sequence: CASSLRGGTEAFF.

This chain uses TRBV7-3 with TRBJ2-2; the match to TRBD1 covers 10 bases. There are 14 residues in the CDR3. CDR1 and CDR2 from the germline V gene are SGHTA and FQGTGA. V lost 8 bases, J lost 4 bases, and 4 bases stayed unmatched. The CDR3 region is CASGRTGGTGELFF. In DNA, the CDR3 is TGTGCCAGCGGTAGGACAGGGGGCACCGGGGAGCTGTTTTTT.

V usage is TRBV7-2 and J usage is TRBJ1-6, with a weak D call TRBD1 (6 bases). The V gene's germline CDR1 is SGHTA and CDR2 FQGNSA. Trimming shortened V by 1 base and J by 8 bases, and 12 bases separated the two germline ends. The CDR3 length is 15 residues. The CDR3 nucleotides are TGTGCCAGCAGCTTAGGCAGGGGATTTGATTCACCCCTCCACTTT. Residues: CASSLGRGFDSPLHF.

The chain carries TRBV2 and TRBJ2-7; 7 positions match TRBD2. The CDR3 runs 15 residues. Germline V gene data show CDR1 as SNHLY and CDR2 as FYNNEI. V lost 7 bases and J lost 0; bases outside the gene matches: 9. This chain's CDR3 is CASKRGGDSSYEQYF. The CDR3, as DNA: TGTGCCAGCAAGCGGGGTGGGGATAGCTCCTACGAGCAGTACTTC.

A single count supports this clone. The CDR3 loop reads CASSLFPSTASYNEQFF. The CDR3, as DNA: TGTGCCAGCAGTTTATTTCCTTCGACAGCTAGCTACAATGAGCAGTTCTTC. V and J are TRBV28 and TRBJ2-1, with D perhaps TRBD1 (5 bases). Trimming pared 1 base from V and 3 bases from J, leaving 16 bases between. The germline gives CDR1 MDHEN, CDR2 SYDVKM. This CDR3 is 17 amino acids long.

The chain recombines TRBV9 with TRBJ2-7, with 8 bases lining up with TRBD2. This CDR3 has 16 amino acids. The V and J ends lost 0 bases and 4 bases, in that order; junction bases with no gene match: 9. Germline V gives CDR1 SGDLS, CDR2 YYNGEE. The CDR3 DNA sequence: TGTGCCAGCAGCGTAGATCCCGGGGGGGCCTCTTACGAGCAGTACTTC. It yields the protein CASSVDPGGASYEQYF.